The next 12 T cell receptor beta chains were all read from a single sample in a study of blood T cell repertoires in COVID-19. Libraries were prepared by immunoSEQ multiplex PCR; TCRdb keeps only in-frame clonotypes and omits some of them. The table includes roughly 150,000 clones, around 83% detected once. Sequenced sample: peripheral blood. Source of these receptors: a woman between 55 and 75 years old with COVID-19, enrolled during active disease.

As concerns this clone: The junction differs from germline at one of its ends, possibly a read error. This chain links TRBV15 with TRBJ2-3, with D possibly matching TRBD2 (6 bases). In germline, CDR1 is LNHNV, CDR2 YYDKDF (reference sequence). This CDR3 region has 13 residues. CDR3 in amino acids: CVTSRRGTDTQYF. The CDR3 DNA is TGTGTCACCAGCCGGAGGGGCACAGATACGCAGTATTTT.

The rearrangement joins TRBV7-3 to TRBJ1-3; TRBD1 aligns across 9 bases. CDR3 length: 15 residues. Losses at the gene ends were 5 bases for V and 2 bases for J; bases not matched to a gene: 4. CDR1 SGHTA and CDR2 FQGTGA come from the germline V gene. The CDR3 sequence is CASSRGTGPGNTIYF. The DNA of the CDR3 is TGTGCCAGCAGCCGTGGGACAGGGCCTGGAAACACCATATATTTT.

J is TRBJ2-5 and V is TRBV2; 7 positions agree with TRBD1. Losses at the gene ends were 8 bases for V and 5 bases for J; bases not matched to a gene: 8. The germline V gene encodes CDR1 SNHLY and CDR2 FYNNEI. The CDR3 runs 13 residues. CDR3: CASAQGDWETQYF. DNA for the CDR3: TGTGCCAGCGCCCAGGGGGATTGGGAGACCCAGTACTTC. The entire variable domain, with the rest obtained from reference TRBV2 and TRBJ2-5, is as follows: EPEVTQTPSHQVTQMGQEVILRCVPISNHLYFYWYRQILGQKVEFLVSFYNNEISEKSEIFDDQFSVERPDGSNFTLKIRSTKLEDSAMYFCASAQGDWETQYFGPGTRLLVL.

This chain links TRBV5-6 with TRBJ1-3; the D gene is possibly TRBD1 (5 bases). The V and J ends lost 2 bases and 2 bases respectively, with 8 bases between them. The CDR3 spans 14 residues. Germline CDR1 and CDR2: SGHDT and YYEEEE. Written as DNA, the CDR3 is TGTGCCAGCAGCTTCGGGGGTACTGGAAACACCATATATTTT. This codes for CASSFGGTGNTIYF.

This clone has just one count. V usage is TRBV29-1 and J usage is TRBJ1-1; 7 bases match TRBD1. The ends lost 8 bases at V and 1 base at J; junction bases unmatched: 4. Germline V gives CDR1 SQVTM, CDR2 ANQGSEA. The CDR3 runs to 12 residues. In DNA, the CDR3 is TGCAGCTCGGGACAGCAGAACACTGAAGCTTTCTTT. This sequence encodes CSSGQQNTEAFF.

Note on this clone: The same CDR3 arises from other DNA sequences in this sample as well. This chain joins TRBV5-1 and TRBJ2-5; TRBD1 agrees at 7 bases. The CDR3 consists of 13 residues. Looked up from germline, CDR1 is SGHRS and CDR2 is YFSETQ. The ends lost 0 bases at V and 5 bases at J; junction bases unmatched: 1. For the CDR3, the DNA is TGCGCCAGCAGCTTGGAGGGGGCTGAGACCCAGTACTTC. Translated, it gives CASSLEGAETQYF.

The chain is built from TRBV6-6 and TRBJ2-1; 7 nucleotides agree with TRBD2. V trimming: 7 bases; J trimming: 15 bases; junction bases outside the gene matches: 9. Germline-derived CDR1 and CDR2 are MNHNY and SVGAGI (reference sequence). The CDR3 totals 11 residues. CDR3 DNA: TGTGCCAGCAACGGCGGGAGCCTCGGGTTCTTC. Residues: CASNGGSLGFF.

The chain combines TRBV9 with TRBJ2-5; 10 bases agree with TRBD2. The CDR3 has 16 amino acids. The junction had 5 bases not matched to a gene; V was cut back by 2 bases and J by 1 base. The V gene's germline CDR1 is SGDLS and CDR2 YYNGEE. This CDR3 reads CASSVSGLARQETQYF. CDR3 nucleotides: TGTGCCAGCAGCGTCTCGGGACTAGCGCGCCAAGAGACCCAGTACTTC. Full variable domain (rest looked up from reference TRBV9 and TRBJ2-5): DSGVTQTPKHLITATGQRVTLRCSPRSGDLSVYWYQQSLDQGLQFLIQYYNGEERAKGNILERFSAQQFPDLHSELNLSSLELGDSALYFCASSVSGLARQETQYFGPGTRLLVL.

This chain joins TRBV6-4 and TRBJ2-1; 9 nucleotides line up with TRBD2. Unmatched junction bases numbered 7, after V lost 9 bases and J lost 1 base. The CDR3 sequence is 15 residues long. Germline V lookup: CDR1 MRHNA, CDR2 SNTAGT. This chain's CDR3 is CASSRGGASYNEQFF. The DNA of the CDR3 is TGTGCCAGTAGCCGCGGGGGGGCGTCCTACAATGAGCAGTTCTTC.

This chain connects TRBV6-5 to TRBJ1-4, with D possibly being TRBD1 (5 bases). The CDR3 covers 11 residues. Germline V gene lookup returns CDR1 MNHEY and CDR2 SVGAGI. V was cut by 10 bases and J by 8 bases, with 11 bases left in between. The CDR3 here is CATREGEKLFF. DNA of the CDR3: TGTGCCACCAGGGAGGGGGAAAAACTGTTTTTT.

This clone has only one observation. The chain recombines TRBV6-5 with TRBJ2-1; TRBD2 matches at 7 bases. V was clipped by 9 bases and J by 4 bases; unmatched bases: 6. The germline CDR1 and CDR2 sequences are MNHEY and SVGAGI. The CDR3 length is 13 residues. The CDR3 DNA reads TGTGCCAGTGTAGCGGGTACTTACAATGAGCAGTTCTTC. It encodes CASVAGTYNEQFF.

Worth noting for this clone: Mismatch with germline at one junction end may stem from a read error. The chain joins TRBV27 to TRBJ1-5; TRBD1 might be the D (6 bases). CDR3 length equals 18 residues. CDR1 is MNHEY and CDR2 is SMNVEV in the germline V gene (reference sequence). The CDR3 nucleotides are TGTGCCAGCAGTTTATGGGGTCAGGGGTTCGATAGCAATCAGCCCCAGCGTTTT. This gives the protein CASSLWGQGFDSNQPQRF.